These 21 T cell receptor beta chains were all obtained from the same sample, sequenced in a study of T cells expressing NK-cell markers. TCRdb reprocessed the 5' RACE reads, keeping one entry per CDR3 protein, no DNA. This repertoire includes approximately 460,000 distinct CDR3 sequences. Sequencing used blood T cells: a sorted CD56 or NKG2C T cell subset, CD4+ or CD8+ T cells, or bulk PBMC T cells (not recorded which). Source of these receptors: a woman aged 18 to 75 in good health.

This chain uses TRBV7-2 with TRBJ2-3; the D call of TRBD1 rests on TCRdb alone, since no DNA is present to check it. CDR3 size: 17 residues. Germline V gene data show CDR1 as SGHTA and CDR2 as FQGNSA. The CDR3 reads CASSHREGGTLQNTQYF. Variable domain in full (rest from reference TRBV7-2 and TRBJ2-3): GAGVSQSPSNKVTEKGKDVELRCDPISGHTALYWYRQSLGQGLEFLIYFQGNSAPDKSGLPSDRFSAERTGGSVSTLTIQRTQQEDSAVYLCASSHREGGTLQNTQYFGPGTRLTVL.

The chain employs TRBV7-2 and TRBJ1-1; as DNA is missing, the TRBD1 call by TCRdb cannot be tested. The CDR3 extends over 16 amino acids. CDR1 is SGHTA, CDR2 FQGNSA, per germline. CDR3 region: CASSLERVRVGTEAFF.

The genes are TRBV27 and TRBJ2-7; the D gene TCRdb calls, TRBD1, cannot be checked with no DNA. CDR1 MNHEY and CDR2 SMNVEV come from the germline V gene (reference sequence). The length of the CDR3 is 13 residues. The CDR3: CASSLGAVHEQYF.

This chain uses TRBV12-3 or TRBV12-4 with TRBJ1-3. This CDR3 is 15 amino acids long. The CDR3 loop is CASSFEVTSGNTIYF.

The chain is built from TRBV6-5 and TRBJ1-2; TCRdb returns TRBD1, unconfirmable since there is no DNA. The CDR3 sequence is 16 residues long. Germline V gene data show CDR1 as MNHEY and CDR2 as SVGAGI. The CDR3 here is CASSYKTGTLYLGYTF.

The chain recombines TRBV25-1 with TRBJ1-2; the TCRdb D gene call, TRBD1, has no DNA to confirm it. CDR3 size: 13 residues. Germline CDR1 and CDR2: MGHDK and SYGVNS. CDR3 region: CASTGSGNYGYTF.

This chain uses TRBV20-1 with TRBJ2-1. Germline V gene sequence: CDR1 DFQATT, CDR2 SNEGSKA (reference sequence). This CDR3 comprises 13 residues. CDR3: CSARKDVTVEQFF.

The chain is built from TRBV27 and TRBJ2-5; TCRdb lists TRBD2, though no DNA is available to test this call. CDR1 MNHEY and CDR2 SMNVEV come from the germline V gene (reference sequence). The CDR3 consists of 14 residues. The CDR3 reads CASSLGLHWETQYF.

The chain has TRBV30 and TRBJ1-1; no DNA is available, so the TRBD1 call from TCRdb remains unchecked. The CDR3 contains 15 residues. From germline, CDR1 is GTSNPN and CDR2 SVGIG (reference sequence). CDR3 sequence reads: CAWSVVYVPNTEAFF.

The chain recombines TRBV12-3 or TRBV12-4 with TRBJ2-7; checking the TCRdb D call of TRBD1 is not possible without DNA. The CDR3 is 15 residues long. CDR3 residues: CASSFWGGPTYEQYF.

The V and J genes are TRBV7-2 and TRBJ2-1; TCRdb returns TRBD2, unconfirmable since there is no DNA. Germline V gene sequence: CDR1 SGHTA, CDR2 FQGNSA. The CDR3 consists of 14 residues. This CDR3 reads CASSLGGPVDEQFF.

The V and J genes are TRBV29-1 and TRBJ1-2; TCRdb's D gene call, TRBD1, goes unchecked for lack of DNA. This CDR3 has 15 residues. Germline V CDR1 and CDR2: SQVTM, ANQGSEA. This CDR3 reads CSVSDRGTLNYGYTF.

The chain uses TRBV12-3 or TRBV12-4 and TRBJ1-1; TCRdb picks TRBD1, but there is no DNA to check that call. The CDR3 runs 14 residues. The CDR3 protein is CASRSTGGMTEAFF.

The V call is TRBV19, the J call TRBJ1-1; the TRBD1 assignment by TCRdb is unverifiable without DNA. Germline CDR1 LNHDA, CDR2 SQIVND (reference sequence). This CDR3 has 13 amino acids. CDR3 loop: CAGKTGTNTEAFF.

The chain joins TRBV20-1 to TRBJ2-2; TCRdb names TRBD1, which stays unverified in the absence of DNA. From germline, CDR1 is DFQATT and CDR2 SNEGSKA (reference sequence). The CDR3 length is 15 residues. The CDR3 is CSARGLGQSTGELFF.

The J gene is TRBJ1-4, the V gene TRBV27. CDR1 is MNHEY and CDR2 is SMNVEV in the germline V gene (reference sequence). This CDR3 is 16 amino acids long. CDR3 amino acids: CASSLSHSATNEKLFF.

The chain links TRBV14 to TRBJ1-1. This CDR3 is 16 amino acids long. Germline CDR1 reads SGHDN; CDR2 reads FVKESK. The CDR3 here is CASSQPGGRANTEAFF.

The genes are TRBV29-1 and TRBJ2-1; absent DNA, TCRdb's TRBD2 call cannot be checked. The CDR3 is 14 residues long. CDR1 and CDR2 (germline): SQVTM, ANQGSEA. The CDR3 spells CSVLTGTSWNEQFF.

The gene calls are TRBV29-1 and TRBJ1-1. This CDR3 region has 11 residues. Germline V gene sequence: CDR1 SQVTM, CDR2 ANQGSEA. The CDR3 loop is CSVGLNTEAFF.

The CDR3 sequence: CASSLEQQPQHF. V is TRBV7-9 and J is TRBJ1-5. The CDR3 is made up of 12 amino acids. Germline V lookup: CDR1 SEHNR, CDR2 FQNEAQ (reference sequence).

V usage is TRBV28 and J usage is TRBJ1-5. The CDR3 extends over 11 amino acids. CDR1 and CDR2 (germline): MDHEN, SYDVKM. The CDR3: CASTPNQPQHF.